These T cell receptor beta chains were read from a single sample in a study of cytomegalovirus exposure and HLA in healthy donors. Sequencing was performed with immunoSEQ multiplex PCR; in TCRdb, only in-frame clones are kept and a portion is missing. The table shows 150,000 to 200,000 clones, with roughly 80% occurring only once. What was sequenced was PBMCs. These receptors came from a woman aged 45-59 years in good health and CMV-seronegative. Each CDR3 is given with its conserved first and last residue. A D gene is named only where the DNA matches it firmly. The size entry is marked missing in some rows and otherwise reads once, few, many or a size class.

NA | TRBJ1-6 | NA | TRBV7-9 | CASSLAGGDNSPLHF | TGTGCCAGCAGCCTGGCCGGGGGGGATAATTCACCCCTCCACTTT
NA | TRBJ1-5 | few | TRBV4-1 | CASSQGEYRSQHF | TGCGCCAGCAGCCAAGGCGAATACCGTTCCCAGCATTTT
NA | TRBJ2-2 | NA | TRBV11-3 | CASSLDTTGELFF | TGTGCCAGCAGCTTGGACACTACCGGGGAGCTGTTTTTT
TRBD1 | TRBJ1-2 | NA | TRBV6-6 | CASSSGQGAGLDGYTF | TGTGCCAGCAGCTCGGGACAGGGGGCTGGGTTGGATGGCTACACCTTC
NA | TRBJ1-4 | NA | TRBV18 | CASSPVPEANEKLFF | TGTGCCAGCTCACCAGTTCCGGAGGCTAATGAAAAACTGTTTTTT
TRBD1 | TRBJ2-7 | NA | TRBV4-1 | CASSHPPQGVPYEQYF | TGCGCCAGCAGCCATCCCCCCCAGGGGGTTCCCTACGAGCAGTACTTC
NA | TRBJ2-5 | NA | TRBV10-1 | CASSSGHLGTQYF | TGCGCCAGCAGTTCAGGACACCTCGGGACCCAGTACTTC
TRBD1 | TRBJ2-1 | NA | TRBV6-5 | CASSSGTGIYNEQFF | TGTGCCAGCAGTTCGGGGACAGGGATTTACAATGAGCAGTTCTTC
NA | TRBJ2-7 | NA | TRBV14 | CASSQRGFGRSYEQYF | TGTGCCAGCAGCCAAAGGGGGTTTGGCAGGTCCTACGAGCAGTACTTC
TRBD2 | TRBJ2-5 | NA | TRBV7-2 | CASSLGLAVQETQYF | TGTGCCAGCAGCTTAGGACTAGCGGTTCAAGAGACCCAGTACTTC
TRBD1 | TRBJ2-1 | NA | TRBV7-9 | CASTPGQGVYNEQFF | TGTGCCAGCACTCCGGGACAGGGTGTCTACAATGAGCAGTTCTTC
TRBD1 | TRBJ2-5 | NA | TRBV11-1 | CASSSAGTGVETQYF | TGTGCCAGCAGCTCTGCCGGGACAGGGGTCGAGACCCAGTACTTC
NA | TRBJ1-1 | NA | TRBV5-1 | CASSLGRNTEAFF | TGCGCCAGCAGCTTGGGGAGGAACACTGAAGCTTTCTTT
NA | TRBJ2-2 | NA | TRBV2 | CASSETTANTGELFF | TGTGCCAGCAGTGAGACGACAGCGAACACCGGGGAGCTGTTTTTT
NA | TRBJ2-7 | NA | TRBV5-6 | CASSPGQNEQYF | TGTGCCAGCAGCCCCGGACAGAACGAGCAGTACTTC
NA | TRBJ1-2 | once | TRBV19 | CASSFSGVPNYGYTF | TGTGCCAGTAGTTTCTCCGGGGTACCCAACTATGGCTACACCTTC
TRBD1 | TRBJ1-4 | NA | TRBV6-5 | CASSYSRAGGEKLFF | TGTGCCAGCAGTTACTCGAGGGCAGGGGGTGAAAAACTGTTTTTT
TRBD1 | TRBJ1-1 | NA | TRBV29-1 | CSVRQGPENTEAFF | TGCAGCGTTCGACAGGGCCCCGAGAACACTGAAGCTTTCTTT
TRBD2 | TRBJ2-5 | NA | TRBV15 | CATSRGSSGAEETQYF | TGTGCCACCAGCAGAGGGTCTAGCGGGGCCGAAGAGACCCAGTACTTC
NA | TRBJ2-7 | NA | TRBV10-3 | CAISGDNYEQYF | TGTGCCATCAGTGGGGACAATTACGAGCAGTACTTC
TRBD2 | TRBJ2-7 | once | TRBV4-3 | CASSLSLTSDEQYF | TGCGCCAGCAGCCTCTCCCTAACTAGCGACGAGCAGTACTTC
NA | TRBJ1-4 | NA | TRBV7-9 | CASSPLAGVVSEKLFF | TGTGCCAGCAGCCCCCTGGCGGGTGTAGTTAGTGAAAAACTGTTTTTT
NA | TRBJ1-1 | NA | TRBV19 | CASSAYMNTEAFF | TGTGCCAGTAGTGCGTATATGAACACTGAAGCTTTCTTT
TRBD1 | TRBJ1-4 | NA | TRBV10-1 | CASRDRDPNEKLFF | TGCGCCAGCAGGGACAGGGACCCTAATGAAAAACTGTTTTTT
TRBD2 | TRBJ2-1 | NA | TRBV9 | CASSVDLAGGPLNEQFF | TGTGCCAGCAGCGTAGACCTAGCGGGAGGGCCCCTCAATGAGCAGTTCTTC
NA | TRBJ2-3 | NA | TRBV28 | CASSYPLRSGLGTDTQYF | TGTGCCAGCAGCTACCCCCTCCGATCAGGGTTGGGAACAGATACGCAGTATTTT
NA | TRBJ2-1 | NA | TRBV6-1 | CASHPPTRAYNEQFF | TGTGCCAGCCATCCTCCTACTAGAGCCTACAATGAGCAGTTCTTC
NA | TRBJ2-7 | few | TRBV7-6 | CASSQTGYEQYF | TGTGCCAGCAGCCAAACAGGATACGAGCAGTACTTC
NA | TRBJ1-2 | NA | TRBV7-2 | CASSSFDSFYGYTF | TGTGCCAGCAGCTCCTTTGACAGTTTCTATGGCTACACCTTC
TRBD1 | TRBJ2-2 | NA | TRBV9 | CASSVDQGAITGELFF | TGTGCCAGCAGCGTAGACCAGGGGGCGATCACCGGGGAGCTGTTTTTT
TRBD1 | TRBJ1-1 | NA | TRBV11-1 | CASSLDRGGEAFF | TGTGCCAGCAGCCTTGACAGGGGAGGCGAAGCTTTCTTT
NA | TRBJ1-6 | few | TRBV7-8 | CASSLYPSNSPLHF | TGTGCCAGCAGCTTATACCCCAGTAATTCACCCCTCCACTTT
NA | TRBJ2-1 | NA | TRBV4-1 | CASSQERVRGPYNEQFF | TGCGCCAGCAGCCAAGAACGGGTCAGGGGCCCCTACAATGAGCAGTTCTTC
TRBD1 | TRBJ1-4 | few | TRBV27 | CASSPPQGNRLDEKLFF | TGTGCCAGCAGTCCTCCACAGGGGAATCGGCTAGATGAAAAACTGTTTTTT
TRBD2 | TRBJ2-7 | NA | TRBV14 | CASSPGLAGGPRAWEQYF | TGTGCCAGCAGCCCGGGACTAGCGGGGGGGCCCCGCGCGTGGGAGCAGTACTTC
NA | TRBJ2-1 | NA | TRBV2 | CASSAYNEQFF | TGTGCCAGCAGTGCGTACAATGAGCAGTTCTTC
TRBD1 | TRBJ1-2 | once | TRBV6-6 | CASILDRGEENGYTF | TGTGCCAGCATTTTAGACAGGGGAGAAGAGAATGGCTACACCTTC
NA | TRBJ1-4 | few | TRBV29-1 | CSGRYTDEKLFF | TGCAGCGGTCGCTACACAGATGAAAAACTGTTTTTT
TRBD2 | TRBJ2-1 | NA | TRBV5-1 | CASSLASGPYNEQFF | TGCGCCAGCAGCTTGGCTAGCGGCCCCTACAATGAGCAGTTCTTC
TRBD1 | TRBJ2-7 | NA | TRBV9 | CASSRQGSSYEQYF | TGTGCCAGCTCCCGACAGGGGAGCTCCTACGAGCAGTACTTC
NA | TRBJ2-5 | NA | TRBV5-1 | CASSFPGETQYF | TGCGCCAGCAGCTTCCCAGGAGAGACCCAGTACTTC
TRBD2 | TRBJ2-1 | NA | TRBV9 | CASSVGQGGSTGYNEQFF | TGTGCCAGCAGCGTTGGGCAGGGAGGGTCGACTGGCTACAATGAGCAGTTCTTC
NA | TRBJ2-1 | NA | TRBV5-1 | CASSLVQGSYNEQFF | TGCGCCAGCAGCTTGGTTCAGGGCTCCTACAATGAGCAGTTCTTC
NA | TRBJ2-7 | NA | TRBV5-6 | CASSRTATSYEQYF | TGTGCCAGCAGCCGGACAGCGACGTCTTACGAGCAGTACTTC
TRBD2 | TRBJ2-6 | once | TRBV9 | CASSADTGTRFTGANVLTF | TGTGCCAGCAGCGCCGATACCGGGACTAGATTTACTGGGGCCAACGTCCTGACTTTC
NA | TRBJ2-5 | NA | TRBV7-6 | CASSLAPRKTQYF | TGTGCCAGCAGCTTAGCGCCCAGAAAGACCCAGTACTTC
TRBD1 | TRBJ1-2 | NA | TRBV7-2 | CASSPGTGPFF | TGTGCCAGCAGCCCGGGGACAGGCCCCTTCTTC